This T cell receptor beta chain comes out of a study of regulatory T cells in long-lasting Graves disease. As for the study in general: Graves' patients diagnosed newly had used antithyroid drugs under 3 months. Points from the study as a whole: Persistent Graves' patients possessed reduced TCR diversity relative to recently diagnosed ones. Newly diagnosed disease favored TRBV20-1 and TRBJ2-1 over persistent disease.

Sequencing libraries for TCR beta were prepared with iRepertoire HTBI primers and Arm-PCR of CDR3 regions. Authors' analysis steps: Some 57 TRBV and roughly 13 TRBJ segments were identified across samples. TCRdb ran MiXCR on the multiplex PCR reads and lists one entry per CDR3 protein. Clone size and V and J calls follow TCRdb, not the original study. The sample carries roughly 420,000 distinct CDR3 sequences, 15% recorded once. This CDR3 comprises 16 residues. Germline V gene data show CDR1 as SGHRS and CDR2 as YFSETQ. Trimming cost V 4 bases and J 5 bases; bases outside gene matches: 11. In its sample, this clonotype was seen many times. Its target is unknown. Time point meaning: newly diagnosed GD, antithyroid drugs for less than 3 months. Generation of the TCR library employed RNA extracted from PBMCs.

The sequence was obtained from a female donor with Graves disease. This chain links TRBV5-1 with TRBJ2-3, with 9 positions matching TRBD2. This specimen consisted of peripheral blood mononuclear cells (PBMCs), obtained at new diagnosis, from a patient treated with antithyroid drugs. The CDR3 sequence is CASSVGGRAFGDTQYF. The CDR3 DNA reads as TGCGCCAGCAGCGTGGGCGGGAGGGCCTTTGGAGATACGCAGTATTTT.